The 20 T cell receptor beta chains presented below share a single source sample, sequenced in a study of tissue T cells after allogeneic stem cell transplantation. The assay was immunoSEQ multiplex PCR, and TCRdb's table has in-frame clones only and misses some. The data contain roughly 2,000 clones, around 50% of them singletons. Stated time point: mouse harvest day 14 after allogeneic transplant. The graft held 10^6 splenic CD5+ T cells and 10^7 T-cell-depleted bone marrow cells. Sequenced: gut tissue. Every receptor here comes from a female BALB/c mouse given C57BL/6 T cells with graft-versus-host disease after an allogeneic hematopoietic cell transplant.

Comment on this clone: Germline and genes: mouse. The CDR3 region is CASSPPGGGNTLYF. The CDR3 DNA, read in part, is TGTGCCAGCAGTCCCCCAGGGGGAGGAAATACGCTCTAT. The chain uses TRBV26 and TRBJ1-3; 7 nucleotides align to TRBD1. The sequence runs out 1 residue before the end of the CDR3; the remainder is reconstructed from the germline J gene. V trimming: 4 bases; J trimming: 4 bases; junction bases outside the gene matches: 4. CDR1 and CDR2 (germline): KGHPV, FQNQEV (reference sequence). CDR3 length: 14 amino acids. The whole variable domain, remainder taken from reference TRBV26 and TRBJ1-3, is NSKVIQTPRYLVKGQGQKAKMRCIPEKGHPVVFWYQQNKNNEFKFLINFQNQEVLQQIDMTEKRFSAECPSNSPCSLEIQSSEAGDSALYLCASSPPGGGNTLYFGEGSRLIVV.

As to this clone: Gene names and germline match the mouse. Coverage ceases 1 residue before the CDR3 finishes, and the germline J gene fills in the end. The V and J genes are TRBV23 and TRBJ2-2; the D call TRBD2 from the table was never checked on the DNA. Germline V gene data show CDR1 as KGHTA and CDR2 as FQNQQP. There are 16 residues in the CDR3. CDR3 in amino acids: CSSSQSSGGHTGQLYF. The covered CDR3 bases are TGCTCCAGCAGTCAATCAAGTGGGGGTCACACCGGGCAGCTCTAC.

Note on this clone: Gene labels here are mouse ones. The read finishes 1 residue shy of the CDR3 end, and the germline J gene is used to complete it. This chain uses TRBV23 with TRBJ1-3; the table's D call TRBD1 went unverified against the DNA. This CDR3 contains 15 residues. The germline V gene has CDR1 KGHTA and CDR2 FQNQQP. CDR3 bases read: TGCTCCAGCAGCCTACAGGGGGTTTCTGGAAATACGCTCTAT. It yields the protein CSSSLQGVSGNTLY. The full CDR3 sequence reads CSSSLQGVSGNTLYF.

By its share, this clone is large (0.1 to 1%). The genes and germline here are from mouse. CDR3 DNA, as far as it was read: TGTGCAAGCAGCCAGGGGGGGCTTTCTGGAAATACGCTCTAT. It yields the protein CASSQGGLSGNTLY. In full, the CDR3 is CASSQGGLSGNTLYF. The chain uses TRBV16 and TRBJ1-3; TRBD1 agrees at 7 bases. The DNA ends 1 residue before the CDR3 does, and the rest of the CDR3 is filled in from the germline J gene. V trimming: 5 bases; J trimming: 0 bases; junction bases outside the gene matches: 4. This CDR3 region has 15 residues. Per germline, CDR1 SGHSA and CDR2 FRNQAP.

Notes on this clone: Mouse germline and gene names are used. The missing CDR3 end, 1 residue past where the read stops, is filled in from the germline J gene. The chain links TRBV12-2 to TRBJ2-3; D not resolved. This CDR3 region has 13 residues. Germline CDR1 SGHLS, CDR2 HYDKME. V lost 0 bases, J lost 3 bases, and 6 bases lay in between. CDR3 bases read: TGTGCCAGCTCTCTCGACCGGGCAGAAACGCTGTAT. Translating it yields CASSLDRAETLY. From start to end, the CDR3 is CASSLDRAETLYF.

Of note for this clone: One end of the junction fails to match germline, which may point to a read error. Germline and genes: mouse. Read coverage stops 1 residue before the CDR3 terminus; the germline J gene supplies the remainder. The chain is built from TRBV26 and TRBJ2-7, with 9 bases aligning to TRBD1. Per germline, CDR1 KGHPV and CDR2 FQNQEV (reference sequence). The CDR3 has 15 residues. CDR3 DNA (partial): TGTCCCAGCAGTCTCTTCACAGGGGGCGGGTATGAACAGTAC. It is translated as CPSSLFTGGGYEQY. The CDR3 as a whole reads CPSSLFTGGGYEQYF.

Turning to this clone: Germline and genes here are mouse. The DNA ends 1 residue before the CDR3 does, and the rest of the CDR3 is filled in from the germline J gene. The gene calls are TRBV20 and TRBJ2-4; no clear D gene. The CDR3 runs to 12 residues. Trimming shortened V by 5 bases and J by 1 base, and 7 bases separated the two germline ends. Germline values: CDR1 GFQATS, CDR2 STVNSAI. The part of the CDR3 DNA that was read is TGTGGTGCTGGACGCGGTCAAAACACCTTGTAC. This codes for CGAGRGQNTLY. The entire CDR3 is CGAGRGQNTLYF.

With regard to this clone: The genes are named according to mouse. The CDR3 DNA, read in part, is TGTGCCAGCAGTCTGTGCAGTTATAATTCGCCCCTCTAC. It translates to CASSLCSYNSPLY. The full CDR3 reads CASSLCSYNSPLYF. This chain links TRBV24 with TRBJ1-6; D call uncertain. Read data end 1 residue before the CDR3 end; the end is taken from the germline J gene. TRBJ1-6 is an open reading frame whose function is uncertain. The germline CDR1 and CDR2 sequences are KGHTA and FRNEEI. This CDR3 contains 14 residues. The germline V and J ends were trimmed by 1 base and 4 bases, with 5 bases remaining between them.

Remarks on this clone: Mouse gene names and germline throughout. The read terminates 1 residue before the CDR3 end, so the remaining end is supplied by the germline J gene. The V gene is TRBV16, the J gene TRBJ2-1, with a weak D call TRBD1 (6 bases). V lost 5 bases and J lost 0, with 8 bases in between. Germline-derived CDR1 and CDR2 are SGHSA and FRNQAP. The CDR3 is 14 amino acids. CDR3 sequence reads: CASSQGFNYAEQFF. The sequenced part of the CDR3 DNA is TGTGCAAGCAGCCAGGGGTTTAACTATGCTGAGCAGTTC. The variable domain in full, with the rest retrieved from reference TRBV16 and TRBJ2-1, is NAGVIQTPRHKVTGKGQEATLWCEPISGHSAVFWYRQTIVQGLEFLTYFRNQAPIDDSGMPKERFSAQMPNQSHSTLKIQSTQPQDSAVYLCASSQGFNYAEQFFGPGTRLTVL.

Worth noting for this clone: The gene symbols are mouse symbols. The DNA ends 1 residue before the CDR3 does, and the rest of the CDR3 is filled in from the germline J gene. The chain joins TRBV3 to TRBJ1-4, with no clear D. The germline gives CDR1 SNHLY, CDR2 FYNGKV (reference sequence). This CDR3 contains 13 residues. V was shortened by 3 bases and J by 5 bases, with 7 bases between the two germline ends. The sequenced CDR3 bases are TGTGCCAGCAGCTTCACACTTAACGAAAGATTATTT. As protein: CASSFTLNERLF. The whole CDR3 reads CASSFTLNERLFF.

This clone was seen a handful of times. Gene names are mouse gene names. The sequenced fragment ends 1 residue before the CDR3 boundary, so the rest is inferred from the germline J gene. V and J are TRBV2 and TRBJ2-2; a possible D gene is TRBD2 (7 bases). The CDR3 has 16 amino acids. The germline V gene has CDR1 LGHNA and CDR2 YSYQKL. With 0 bases removed from V and 1 base from J, the gap between germline ends came to 9 bases. The CDR3: CASSQDGGRNTGQLYF. CDR3 DNA, as far as it was read: TGTGCCAGCAGCCAAGACGGGGGGCGAAACACCGGGCAGCTCTAC.

To note about this clone: Mouse gene names and germline throughout. Here the CDR3 reads CASSLNRGKVFF. The CDR3 DNA, read in part, is TGTGCCAGCAGCTTAAACAGGGGTAAAGTCTTC. This chain links TRBV3 with TRBJ1-1; 7 bases are a match to TRBD1. The missing CDR3 end, 1 residue past where the read stops, is filled in from the germline J gene. This CDR3 contains 12 residues. Germline V gene data show CDR1 as SNHLY and CDR2 as FYNGKV (reference sequence). Unmatched junction bases numbered 3, after V lost 2 bases and J lost 9 bases.

As to this clone: Gene labels here are mouse ones. The CDR3 goes on 1 residue after the read ends, and that part is filled in from the germline J gene. The V gene is TRBV12-1, the J gene TRBJ2-3; TRBD1 agrees at 9 bases. Trimming at V came to 0 bases and at J to 0 bases, leaving 6 bases not matched to a gene. Germline V gives CDR1 SGHSN, CDR2 HYEKVE. This CDR3 has 17 amino acids. CDR3 bases read: TGTGCCAGCTCTCTCTTTGACAGGGGGTCTAGTGCAGAAACGCTGTAT. It is translated as CASSLFDRGSSAETLY. The entire CDR3 protein reads CASSLFDRGSSAETLYF.

Comments on this clone: Gene names denote mouse genes. Read sequence stops 1 residue before the CDR3 end, and the germline J gene provides the missing end. This sequence joins TRBV26 and TRBJ1-1; D perhaps matches TRBD1 (5 bases). There are 12 residues in the CDR3. V was clipped by 6 bases and J by 1 base, with 6 bases between them. The V gene's germline CDR1 is KGHPV and CDR2 FQNQEV (reference sequence). The CDR3 loop reads CASRQGNTEVFF. Partial CDR3 DNA: TGTGCCAGCAGGCAGGGAAACACAGAAGTCTTC.

Details on this clone: Gene names denote mouse genes. The CDR3 bases that were read are TGTGCCAGCTCTCTTGACTGGGGGGGGATTCAAGACACCCAGTAC. Residues: CASSLDWGGIQDTQY. The whole CDR3 region reads CASSLDWGGIQDTQYF. The chain carries TRBV12-2 and TRBJ2-5; TRBD2 aligns across 11 bases. The CDR3 end falls 1 residue outside the read, so it is completed with the germline J gene. The CDR3 contains 16 residues. The germline V gene has CDR1 SGHLS and CDR2 HYDKME. Losses at the gene ends were 1 base for V and 3 bases for J; bases not matched to a gene: 5.

The table lists this clone with a few counts. The listed genes are named as in mouse. From the germline J gene comes the end of the CDR3, since the read stops 1 residue before it. The V call is TRBV19, the J call TRBJ2-7, with 11 bases that match TRBD2. V shed 1 base, J shed 7 bases, and the junction held 4 bases outside the gene matches. The germline gives CDR1 FNHDT, CDR2 SITEND (reference sequence). The CDR3 runs to 14 residues. The CDR3 here is CASSIKDWGVEQYF. Incomplete CDR3 DNA: TGTGCCAGCAGTATAAAGGACTGGGGGGTGGAACAGTAC. Combining the CDR3 with reference TRBV19 and TRBJ2-7 gives the whole variable domain GGIITQTPKFLIGQEGQKLTLKCQQNFNHDTMYWYRQDSGKGLRLIYYSITENDLQKGDLSEGYDASREKKSSFSLTVTSAQKNEMAVFLCASSIKDWGVEQYFGPGTRLTVL.

As to this clone: Mouse gene names apply. The read gets to within 1 residue of the CDR3 end, and the germline J gene fills in the rest. This chain uses TRBV2 with TRBJ1-6, with D unresolved. TRBJ1-6 is annotated as an ORF whose role is uncertain. The length of the CDR3 is 17 residues. Germline V lookup: CDR1 LGHNA, CDR2 YSYQKL. V was trimmed by 0 bases and J by 0 bases, leaving 9 bases between them. The CDR3 bases that were read are TGTGCCAGCAGCCAAGACGGCAGGAATTCCTATAATTCGCCCCTCTAC. It is translated as CASSQDGRNSYNSPLY. The complete CDR3 protein is CASSQDGRNSYNSPLYF.

Turning to this clone: The gene names given are mouse names. Read sequence stops 1 residue before the CDR3 end, and the germline J gene provides the missing end. This chain joins TRBV19 and TRBJ2-5, with TRBD1 matching over 7 bases. Per germline, CDR1 FNHDT and CDR2 SITEND (reference sequence). CDR3 length equals 14 residues. Germline trimming cut 7 bases from V and 2 bases from J; bases unmatched to any gene: 7. CDR3 DNA (partial): TGTGCCAGCTCAACTACAGGGGCCCAAGACACCCAGTAC. Translated: CASSTTGAQDTQY. The whole CDR3 protein is CASSTTGAQDTQYF.

This clone turned up a few times. Gene names are mouse gene names. The read stops 1 residue short of the end of the CDR3; the missing end is completed from the germline J gene. This sequence joins TRBV26 and TRBJ2-3; D is unclear. From germline, CDR1 is KGHPV and CDR2 FQNQEV (reference sequence). Trimming left V 1 base short and J 0 bases short, with 5 bases between. The CDR3 extends over 14 amino acids. Incomplete CDR3 DNA: TGTGCCAGCAGTCTGTGGGCTAGTGCAGAAACGCTGTAT. Amino acids: CASSLWASAETLY. The CDR3 as a whole reads CASSLWASAETLYF. The entire variable domain, with the rest obtained from reference TRBV26 and TRBJ2-3, is as follows: NSKVIQTPRYLVKGQGQKAKMRCIPEKGHPVVFWYQQNKNNEFKFLINFQNQEVLQQIDMTEKRFSAECPSNSPCSLEIQSSEAGDSALYLCASSLWASAETLYFGSGTRLTVL.

Concerning this clone itself: The genes are named according to mouse. The CDR3 end falls 1 residue outside the read, so it is completed with the germline J gene. The chain combines TRBV26 with TRBJ2-7; D is undetermined. V lost 1 base and J 0 bases, leaving 4 bases between the germline ends. Germline CDR1 and CDR2: KGHPV and FQNQEV (reference sequence). The CDR3 runs 13 residues. CDR3 DNA (partial): TGTGCCAGCAGTCTGTTCAGCTCCTATGAACAGTAC. Translating it yields CASSLFSSYEQY. The whole CDR3 is CASSLFSSYEQYF.